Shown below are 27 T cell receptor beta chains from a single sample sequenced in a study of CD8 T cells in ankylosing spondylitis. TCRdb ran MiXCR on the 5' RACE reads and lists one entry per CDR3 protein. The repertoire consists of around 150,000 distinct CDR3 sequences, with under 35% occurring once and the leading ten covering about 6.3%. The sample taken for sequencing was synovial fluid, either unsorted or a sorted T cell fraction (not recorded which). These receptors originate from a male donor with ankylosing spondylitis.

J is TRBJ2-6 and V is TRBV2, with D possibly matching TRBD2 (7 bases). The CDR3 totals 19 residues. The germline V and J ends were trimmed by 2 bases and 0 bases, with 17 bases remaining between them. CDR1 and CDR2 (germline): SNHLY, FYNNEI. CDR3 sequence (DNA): TGTGCCAGCAGTGAAAGGGGCGGGGGCCTCTACTCTGGGGCCAACGTCCTGACTTTC. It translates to CASSERGGGLYSGANVLTF.

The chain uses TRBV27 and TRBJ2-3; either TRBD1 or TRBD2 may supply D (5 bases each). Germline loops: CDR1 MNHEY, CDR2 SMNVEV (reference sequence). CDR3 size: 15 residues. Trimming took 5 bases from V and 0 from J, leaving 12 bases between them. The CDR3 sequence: CASSPTGRSTDTQYF. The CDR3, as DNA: TGTGCCAGCAGTCCCACGGGGCGTAGCACAGATACGCAGTATTTT.

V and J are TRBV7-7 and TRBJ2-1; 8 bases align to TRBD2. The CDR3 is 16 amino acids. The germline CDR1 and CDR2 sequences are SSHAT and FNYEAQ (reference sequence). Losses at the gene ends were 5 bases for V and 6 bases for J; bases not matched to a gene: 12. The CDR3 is CASSINPAGAGNEQFF. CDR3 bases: TGTGCCAGCAGCATCAACCCAGCGGGAGCGGGCAATGAGCAGTTCTTC. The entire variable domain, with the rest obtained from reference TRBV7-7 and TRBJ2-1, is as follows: GAGVSQSPRYKVTKRGQDVTLRCDPISSHATLYWYQQALGQGPEFLTYFNYEAQPDKSGLPSDRFSAERPEGSISTLTIQRTEQRDSAMYRCASSINPAGAGNEQFFGPGTRLTVL.

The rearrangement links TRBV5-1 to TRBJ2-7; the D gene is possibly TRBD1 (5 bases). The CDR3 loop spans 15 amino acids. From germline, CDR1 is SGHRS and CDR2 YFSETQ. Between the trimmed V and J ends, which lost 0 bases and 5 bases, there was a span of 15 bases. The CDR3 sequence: CASSLAAAGSHEQYF. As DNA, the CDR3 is TGCGCCAGCAGCTTGGCCGCGGCAGGGTCCCACGAGCAGTACTTC.

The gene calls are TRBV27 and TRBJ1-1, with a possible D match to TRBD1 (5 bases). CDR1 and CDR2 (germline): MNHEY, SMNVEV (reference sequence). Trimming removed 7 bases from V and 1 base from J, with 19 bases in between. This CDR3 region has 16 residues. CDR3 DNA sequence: TGTGCCAGCACCACCCGGGGTGGGGGAAGGAACACTGAAGCTTTCTTT. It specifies CASTTRGGGRNTEAFF.

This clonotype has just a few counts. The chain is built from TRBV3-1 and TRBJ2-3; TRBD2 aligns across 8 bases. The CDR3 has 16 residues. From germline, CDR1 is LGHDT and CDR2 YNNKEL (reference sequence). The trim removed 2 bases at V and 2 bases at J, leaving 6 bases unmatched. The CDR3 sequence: CASSQYRGGFTDTQYF. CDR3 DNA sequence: TGTGCCAGCAGCCAATATCGCGGGGGGTTCACAGATACGCAGTATTTT.

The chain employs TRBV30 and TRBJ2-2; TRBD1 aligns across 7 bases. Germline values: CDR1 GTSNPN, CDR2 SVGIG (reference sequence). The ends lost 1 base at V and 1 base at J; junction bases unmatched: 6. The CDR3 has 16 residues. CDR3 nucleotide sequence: TGTGCCTGGAGTGCTTGGGGACAGAAGAACACCGGGGAGCTGTTTTTT. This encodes CAWSAWGQKNTGELFF.

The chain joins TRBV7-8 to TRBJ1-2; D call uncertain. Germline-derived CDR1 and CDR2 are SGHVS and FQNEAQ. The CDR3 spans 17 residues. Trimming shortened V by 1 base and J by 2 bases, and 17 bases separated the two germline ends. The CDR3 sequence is CASSLVSSSLLNYGYTF. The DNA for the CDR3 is TGTGCCAGCAGCTTAGTCTCAAGCAGTTTACTCAACTATGGCTACACCTTC.

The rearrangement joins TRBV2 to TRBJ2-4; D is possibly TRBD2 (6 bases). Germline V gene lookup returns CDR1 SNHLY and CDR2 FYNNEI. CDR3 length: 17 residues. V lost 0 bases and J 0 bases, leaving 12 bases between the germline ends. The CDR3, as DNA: TGTGCCAGCAGTGAAGCTGGTCGGGGGATAGCCAAAAACATTCAGTACTTC. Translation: CASSEAGRGIAKNIQYF.

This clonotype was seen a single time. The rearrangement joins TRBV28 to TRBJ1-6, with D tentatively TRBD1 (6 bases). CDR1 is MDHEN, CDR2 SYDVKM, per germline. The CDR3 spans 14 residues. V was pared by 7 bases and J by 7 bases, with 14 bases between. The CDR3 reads CASTRGGGNSPLHF. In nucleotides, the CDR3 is TGTGCCAGCACCCGTGGGGGCGGGAATTCACCCCTCCACTTT.

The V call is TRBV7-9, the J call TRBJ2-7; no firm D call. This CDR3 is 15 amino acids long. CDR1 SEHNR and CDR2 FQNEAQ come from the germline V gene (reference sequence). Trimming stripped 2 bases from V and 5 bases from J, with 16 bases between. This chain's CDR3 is CASSLWPGLRNEQYF. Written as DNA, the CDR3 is TGTGCCAGCAGCTTATGGCCCGGATTAAGAAACGAGCAGTACTTC. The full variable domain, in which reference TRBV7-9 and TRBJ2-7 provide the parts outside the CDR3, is DTGVSQNPRHKITKRGQNVTFRCDPISEHNRLYWYRQTLGQGPEFLTYFQNEAQLEKSRLLSDRFSAERPKGSFSTLEIQRTEQGDSAMYLCASSLWPGLRNEQYFGPGTRLTVT.

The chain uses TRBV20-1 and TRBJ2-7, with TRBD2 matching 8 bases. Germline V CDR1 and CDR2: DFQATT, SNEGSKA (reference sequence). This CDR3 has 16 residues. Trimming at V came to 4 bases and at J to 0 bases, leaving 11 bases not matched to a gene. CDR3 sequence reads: CSATPLGSGSSYEQYF. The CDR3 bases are TGCAGTGCTACCCCCTTGGGGAGCGGGAGCTCCTACGAGCAGTACTTC.

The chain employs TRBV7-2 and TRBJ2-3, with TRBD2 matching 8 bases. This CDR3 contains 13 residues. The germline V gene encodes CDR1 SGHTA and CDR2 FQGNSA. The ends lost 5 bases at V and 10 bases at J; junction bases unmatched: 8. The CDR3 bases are TGTGCCAGCAGCCTGATGATAGCGGGACCGCAGTATTTT. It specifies CASSLMIAGPQYF.

The CDR3 DNA reads TGTGCCAGCAGTTACTCACACCGGATTTTGCAAGAGACCCAGTACTTC. Translation gives CASSYSHRILQETQYF. The rearrangement links TRBV6-5 to TRBJ2-5; no definite D call. V dropped 0 bases and J dropped 2 bases, with 13 bases sitting between them. The CDR3 runs 16 residues. Germline V gene sequence: CDR1 MNHEY, CDR2 SVGAGI.

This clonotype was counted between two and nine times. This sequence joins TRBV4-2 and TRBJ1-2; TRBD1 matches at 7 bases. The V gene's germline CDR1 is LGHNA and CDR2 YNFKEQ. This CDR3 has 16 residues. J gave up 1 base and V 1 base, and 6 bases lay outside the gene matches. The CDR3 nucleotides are TGTGCCAGCAGCCAAGGCGTCACAGGGGATAACTATGGCTACACCTTC. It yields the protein CASSQGVTGDNYGYTF.

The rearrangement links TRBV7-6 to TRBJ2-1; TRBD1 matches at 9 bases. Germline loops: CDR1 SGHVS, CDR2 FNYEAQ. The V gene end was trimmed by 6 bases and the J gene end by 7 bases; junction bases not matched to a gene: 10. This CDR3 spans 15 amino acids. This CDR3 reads CASSPGDRARNEQFF. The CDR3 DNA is TGTGCCAGCAGTCCCGGGGACAGGGCTAGGAATGAGCAGTTCTTC.

The CDR3 sequence is CASSSLLAGVYNEQFF. The CDR3, as DNA: TGCGCCAGCAGCTCCTTACTAGCGGGGGTTTACAATGAGCAGTTCTTC. The rearrangement uses TRBV5-1 and TRBJ2-1; 11 nucleotides align to TRBD2. The CDR3 runs 16 residues. CDR1 is SGHRS, CDR2 YFSETQ, per germline. J was trimmed by 4 bases and V by 3 bases; bases with no gene match: 6.

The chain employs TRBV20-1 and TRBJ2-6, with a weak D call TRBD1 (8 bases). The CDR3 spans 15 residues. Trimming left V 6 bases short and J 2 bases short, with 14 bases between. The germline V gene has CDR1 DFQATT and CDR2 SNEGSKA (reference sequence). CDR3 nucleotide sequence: TGCAGTGCAAACACAGGGGGGGCTGGGGCCAACGTCCTGACTTTC. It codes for CSANTGGAGANVLTF.

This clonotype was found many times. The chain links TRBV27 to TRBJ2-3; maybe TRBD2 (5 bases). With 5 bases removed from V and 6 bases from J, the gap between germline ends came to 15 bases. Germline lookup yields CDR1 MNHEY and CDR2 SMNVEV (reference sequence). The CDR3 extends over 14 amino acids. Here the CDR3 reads CASSTRTRGDTQYF. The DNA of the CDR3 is TGTGCCAGCAGTACCCGGACTCGTGGGGATACGCAGTATTTT.

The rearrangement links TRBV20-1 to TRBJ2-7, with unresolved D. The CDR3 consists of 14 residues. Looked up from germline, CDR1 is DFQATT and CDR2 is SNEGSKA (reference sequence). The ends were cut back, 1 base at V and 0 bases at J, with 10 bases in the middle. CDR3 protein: CSARVSARSYEQYF. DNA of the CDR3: TGCAGTGCTAGAGTGTCAGCCCGCTCCTACGAGCAGTACTTC.

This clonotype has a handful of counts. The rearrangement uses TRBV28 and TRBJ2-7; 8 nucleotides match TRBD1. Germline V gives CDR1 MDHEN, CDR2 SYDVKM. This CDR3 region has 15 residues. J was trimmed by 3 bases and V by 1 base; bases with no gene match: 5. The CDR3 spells CASSLLAGGGYEQYF. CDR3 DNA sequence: TGTGCCAGCAGTTTATTGGCAGGGGGCGGCTACGAGCAGTACTTC.

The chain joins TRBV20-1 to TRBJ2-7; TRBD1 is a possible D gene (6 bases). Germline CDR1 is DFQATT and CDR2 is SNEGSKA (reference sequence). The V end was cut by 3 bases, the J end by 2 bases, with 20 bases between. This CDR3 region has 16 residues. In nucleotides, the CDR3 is TGCAGTGCTAGTCCCGGGCGGCCGGGACAAACCTACGAGCAGTACTTC. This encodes CSASPGRPGQTYEQYF.

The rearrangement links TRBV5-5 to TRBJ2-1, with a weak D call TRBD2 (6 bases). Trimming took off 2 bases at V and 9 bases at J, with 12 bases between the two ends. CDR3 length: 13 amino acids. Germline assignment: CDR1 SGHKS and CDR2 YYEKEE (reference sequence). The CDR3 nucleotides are TGTGCCAGCAGCTTTCCTGGACTATTTGAGCAGTTCTTC. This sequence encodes CASSFPGLFEQFF.

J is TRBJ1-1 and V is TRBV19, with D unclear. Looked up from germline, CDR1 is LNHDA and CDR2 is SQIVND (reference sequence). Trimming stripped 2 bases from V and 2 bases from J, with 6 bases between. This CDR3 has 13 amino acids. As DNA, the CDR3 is TGTGCCAGTAGTATAAACAGCAACACTGAAGCTTTCTTT. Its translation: CASSINSNTEAFF.

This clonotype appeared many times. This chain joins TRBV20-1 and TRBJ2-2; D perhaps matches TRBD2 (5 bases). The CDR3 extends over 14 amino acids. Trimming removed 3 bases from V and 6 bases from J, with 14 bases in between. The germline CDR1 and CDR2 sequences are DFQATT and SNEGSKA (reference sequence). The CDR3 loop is CSARIGVFPGELFF. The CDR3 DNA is TGCAGTGCTAGGATCGGGGTTTTTCCCGGGGAGCTGTTTTTT.

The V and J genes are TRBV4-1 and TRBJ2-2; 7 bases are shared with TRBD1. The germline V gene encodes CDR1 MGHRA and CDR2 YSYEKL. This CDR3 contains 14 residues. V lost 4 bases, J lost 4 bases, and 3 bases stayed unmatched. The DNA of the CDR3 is TGCGCCAGCAGCCTGGGACAGCGCACCGGGGAGCTGTTTTTT. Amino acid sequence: CASSLGQRTGELFF.

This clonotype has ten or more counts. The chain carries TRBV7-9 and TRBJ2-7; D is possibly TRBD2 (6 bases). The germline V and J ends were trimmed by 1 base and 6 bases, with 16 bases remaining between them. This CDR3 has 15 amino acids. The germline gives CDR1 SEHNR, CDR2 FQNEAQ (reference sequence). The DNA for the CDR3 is TGTGCCAGCAGCTTAGGGGACTCCGGTTCGGGCGAGCAGTACTTC. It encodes CASSLGDSGSGEQYF.